A selection of T cell receptor beta chains follows, all from one sample in a study of technical replicates of blood from a few donors. Measured with immunoSEQ multiplex PCR; TCRdb has only the in-frame clones, and not every one. The table records just over 55,000 clones, 85% to 95% of them present only once. Sequencing was done on a sample of PBMCs. These TCRs come from a human donor in good health. Some clones in this sample may be carry-over from other donors' samples. The CDR3 runs from the conserved cysteine through the conserved F or W.

V gene	J gene	CDR3 protein
TRBV7-2	TRBJ2-1	CASSLQPKTSGRLNNEQFF
TRBV2	TRBJ1-2	CASSVSGSNYGYTF
TRBV4-1	TRBJ2-2	CASSPDKNTGELFF
TRBV9	TRBJ2-5	CASSPGGGGQETQYF
TRBV4-1	TRBJ2-7	CASSRTSGSYEQYF
TRBV20-1	TRBJ1-4	CSARQGEKLFF
TRBV7-2	TRBJ2-7	CASSLAVDRSYEQYF
TRBV13	TRBJ1-2	CASSPDINYGYTF
TRBV5-1	TRBJ1-5	CASSHRGYQPQHF
TRBV5-1	TRBJ2-1	CASSVGTGGRTSEDEQFF
TRBV30	TRBJ1-6	CAWSAGQGNSPLHF
TRBV5-5	TRBJ1-5	CASSLQGGNNQPQHF
TRBV5-8	TRBJ2-5	CASSAWTGAGETQYF
TRBV4-1	TRBJ1-1	CASSQEETRNTEAFF
TRBV6-5	TRBJ1-5	CASSLAGGVQPQHF
TRBV7-9	TRBJ1-1	CASSLRGQTNTEAFF
TRBV6-6	TRBJ1-2	CAIGRGGYGYTF
TRBV6-1	TRBJ2-2	CASGTSWYTGELFF
TRBV11-1	TRBJ1-1	CASSLNFRGNTEAFF
TRBV28	TRBJ2-5	CASSSDRTGRHQETQYF
TRBV7-9	TRBJ1-6	CASSADRSTRASPLHF
TRBV7-9	TRBJ1-1	CASSLGTGLGTEAFF
TRBV4-3	TRBJ2-2	CASSQVLRGGKNTGELFF
TRBV10-2	TRBJ1-2	CASSEFGAEGYTF
TRBV6-1	TRBJ1-2	CAGGTGANYGYTF
TRBV11-2	TRBJ2-7	CASSDSSYEQYF
TRBV29-1	TRBJ2-1	CSVVTYNEQFF